Each of the 30 T cell receptor beta chains below was sequenced from the same sample in a study of blood T cells in healthy people across ages. Combining a sample-barcoded 5' primer with a J-beta primer mix, a second PCR ran for roughly 6 to 12 cycles. TCRdb re-derived calls from the 5' RACE reads in MiXCR, one entry per CDR3 protein. This table holds 1.5 million to 1.9 million distinct CDR3 sequences, 42% found once. Input material: blood. The receptors come from a woman younger than 35 in good health.

This chain joins TRBV20-1 and TRBJ2-1; D ambiguous. Per the germline V gene, CDR1 is DFQATT and CDR2 is SNEGSKA (reference sequence). V dropped 2 bases and J dropped 12 bases, with 14 bases sitting between them. This CDR3 is built from 12 residues. CDR3 loop: CSARQDRSGQFF. The CDR3 DNA reads TGCAGTGCTAGACAAGACCGCTCAGGGCAGTTCTTC.

This clonotype was found a few times. This chain joins TRBV10-3 and TRBJ1-2; 8 bases align to TRBD1. The trim removed 7 bases at V and 5 bases at J, leaving 9 bases unmatched. The V gene's germline CDR1 is ENHRY and CDR2 SYGVKD. The CDR3 runs to 14 residues. CDR3 sequence reads: CAIKAGGLVYGYTF. Here the CDR3 DNA reads TGTGCCATCAAAGCAGGGGGCTTAGTATATGGCTACACCTTC.

The chain carries TRBV29-1 and TRBJ2-7, with D perhaps being TRBD1 or TRBD2 (5 bases each). V lost 0 bases and J 0 bases, leaving 12 bases between the germline ends. This CDR3 has 15 residues. Germline V gene data show CDR1 as SQVTM and CDR2 as ANQGSEA. CDR3 DNA sequence: TGCAGCGTTGAAGAGGATAGTGGGGGCTCCTACGAGCAGTACTTC. This codes for CSVEEDSGGSYEQYF.

The V gene is TRBV7-9, the J gene TRBJ2-5; no firm D call. CDR1 and CDR2 (germline): SEHNR, FQNEAQ (reference sequence). This CDR3 is built from 15 residues. The V gene lost 4 bases and the J gene lost 1 base, with 13 bases spanning the gap. The CDR3 loop is CASSSTKHLQETQYF. The CDR3 coding sequence is TGTGCCAGCAGCTCGACAAAACACCTCCAAGAGACCCAGTACTTC.

This clonotype has a handful of counts. V usage is TRBV20-1 and J usage is TRBJ2-2; TRBD1 matches 7 bases. Per the germline V gene, CDR1 is DFQATT and CDR2 is SNEGSKA (reference sequence). Trimming removed 3 bases from V and 3 bases from J; junction bases left unmatched: 4. This CDR3 spans 14 amino acids. The CDR3 reads CSASRTGDTGELFF. The CDR3 DNA sequence: TGCAGTGCTAGTAGAACAGGGGACACCGGGGAGCTGTTTTTT.

This clonotype has more than one count but fewer than ten. This chain uses TRBV7-8 with TRBJ2-7; 8 positions match TRBD2. Germline CDR1 reads SGHVS; CDR2 reads FQNEAQ. The CDR3 runs 12 residues. Trimming cost V 9 bases and J 4 bases; bases outside gene matches: 5. The CDR3 sequence: CASGTRMYEQYF. The CDR3 coding sequence is TGTGCCAGTGGGACTAGAATGTACGAGCAGTACTTC.

The chain combines TRBV5-1 with TRBJ2-1; no clear D. The CDR3 covers 13 residues. The germline V and J ends were trimmed by 1 base and 6 bases, with 8 bases remaining between them. Per the germline V gene, CDR1 is SGHRS and CDR2 is YFSETQ. CDR3 in amino acids: CASSLSAVNEQFF. CDR3 bases: TGCGCCAGCAGCTTGTCGGCTGTCAATGAGCAGTTCTTC.

This clonotype was seen many times. This chain links TRBV7-9 with TRBJ1-2; 7 nucleotides align to TRBD1. The germline V gene encodes CDR1 SEHNR and CDR2 FQNEAQ (reference sequence). Germline trimming cut 1 base from V and 6 bases from J; bases unmatched to any gene: 5. This CDR3 has 14 amino acids. CDR3 DNA: TGTGCCAGCAGCTTAGGGACAGGAGGAGATGGCTACACCTTC. This gives the protein CASSLGTGGDGYTF.

This clonotype was detected a few times. The chain joins TRBV5-1 to TRBJ2-7; 7 bases agree with TRBD1. V was pared by 5 bases and J by 1 base, with 6 bases of the junction left unmatched. The CDR3 is made up of 14 amino acids. Looked up from germline, CDR1 is SGHRS and CDR2 is YFSETQ. The CDR3 protein is CASRDRDSSYEQYF. The CDR3 coding sequence is TGCGCCAGCAGGGATCGGGACAGTTCCTACGAGCAGTACTTC.

The CDR3 region is CSVEDLLTANYGYTF. The CDR3 nucleotides are TGCAGCGTTGAAGATCTTCTGACAGCTAACTATGGCTACACCTTC. The rearrangement uses TRBV29-1 and TRBJ1-2; weak D call: TRBD1 (5 bases). The CDR3 covers 15 residues. V was shortened by 0 bases and J by 0 bases, with 11 bases between the two germline ends. Germline CDR1 reads SQVTM; CDR2 reads ANQGSEA.

The chain joins TRBV21-1 to TRBJ2-5; TRBD1 is the table's D call, not checked against the DNA. TRBV21-1 is a pseudogene. The CDR3 has 16 amino acids. The CDR3 spells CASSKDGGGIYNEQYF. In nucleotides, the CDR3 is TGTGCCAGCAGCAAAGACGGCGGGGGCATTTACAATGAGCAGTACTTC.

The chain combines TRBV13 with TRBJ1-2, with D unclear. Germline CDR1 reads PRHDT; CDR2 reads FYEKMQ (reference sequence). The CDR3 length is 14 residues. Trimming removed 5 bases at V and 5 bases at J, with 15 bases between. The CDR3 nucleotides are TGTGCCAGCAGCCCTTCCCGGTCGGTTTATGGCTACACCTTC. Its translation: CASSPSRSVYGYTF.

This clonotype was seen a few times. J is TRBJ2-1 and V is TRBV20-1; 9 positions match TRBD1. CDR1 is DFQATT and CDR2 is SNEGSKA in the germline V gene (reference sequence). This CDR3 has 14 residues. V dropped 6 bases and J dropped 5; count of bases not matched to a gene: 8. CDR3 sequence reads: CSAAPTGGNNEQFF. Here the CDR3 DNA reads TGCAGTGCAGCCCCGACAGGGGGAAACAATGAGCAGTTCTTC.

The V and J genes are TRBV3-1 and TRBJ1-2, with a tentative D call TRBD1 (6 bases). The CDR3 runs to 14 residues. The germline V gene has CDR1 LGHDT and CDR2 YNNKEL (reference sequence). Deletions cut 4 bases from V and 8 bases from J, with 17 bases between. The chain's CDR3 is CASSPQWGRRGYTF. In DNA, the CDR3 is TGTGCCAGCAGCCCCCAGTGGGGGCGCAGGGGCTACACCTTC.

The sample holds a few counts of this clonotype. At one end the junction does not follow the germline gene, possibly because of a read error. V gene TRBV7-9 combines with J gene TRBJ2-1; TRBD2 aligns across 8 bases. The CDR3 spans 15 residues. Germline loops: CDR1 SEHNR, CDR2 FQNEAQ (reference sequence). The CDR3 loop reads CASSPPSGSVNEQFF. In nucleotides, the CDR3 is TGTGCCAGCAGCCCCCCCAGCGGGAGCGTCAATGAACAGTTCTTC.

This clonotype showed up many times. The CDR3 sequence is CSVAFMVARGEETQYF. The DNA for the CDR3 is TGCAGCGTTGCCTTTATGGTAGCCAGAGGAGAAGAGACCCAGTACTTC. The rearrangement joins TRBV29-1 to TRBJ2-5; D gene ambiguous. CDR1 is SQVTM and CDR2 is ANQGSEA in the germline V gene. V was shortened by 4 bases and J by 3 bases, with 21 bases between the two germline ends. This CDR3 has 16 amino acids. Together with reference TRBV29-1 and TRBJ2-5, the CDR3 gives the full variable domain: SAVISQKPSRDICQRGTSLTIQCQVDSQVTMMFWYRQQPGQSLTLIATANQGSEATYESGFVIDKFPISRPNLTFSTLTVSNMSPEDSSIYLCSVAFMVARGEETQYFGPGTRLLVL.

This clonotype was picked up one time. A much larger clone lies one base from this, so it may be a read error. The rearrangement joins TRBV6-5 to TRBJ1-4, with D uncertain. Germline-derived CDR1 and CDR2 are MNHEY and SVGAGI. The CDR3 consists of 11 residues. V shed 6 bases and J shed 4 bases, with 3 bases lying between them. CDR3 residues: CASRDNEKLFF. CDR3 nucleotides: TGTGCCAGCAGGGATAATGAAAAACTGTTTTTT.

The CDR3: CASSVASGTSYNEQFF. CDR3 in DNA: TGTGCCAGCAGCGTAGCTAGCGGGACTTCCTACAATGAGCAGTTCTTC. V gene TRBV9 combines with J gene TRBJ2-1; 9 bases fit TRBD2. In germline, CDR1 is SGDLS, CDR2 YYNGEE. This CDR3 has 16 amino acids. V was clipped by 0 bases and J by 1 base; unmatched bases: 2.

This chain links TRBV6-2 or TRBV6-3 with TRBJ2-1; 10 bases match TRBD2. CDR1 is MNHEY and CDR2 is SVGEGT in the germline V gene. The ends lost 8 bases at V and 4 bases at J; junction bases unmatched: 8. The CDR3 spans 15 residues. As DNA, the CDR3 is TGTGCCAGCGGCCTAGCGGGAGTGCTATACAATGAGCAGTTCTTC. It codes for CASGLAGVLYNEQFF.

This clonotype was recorded a few times. The J gene is TRBJ1-2, the V gene TRBV28, with unresolved D. There are 12 residues in the CDR3. The germline V gene has CDR1 MDHEN and CDR2 SYDVKM. V was cut by 6 bases and J by 3 bases, with 8 bases left in between. The CDR3 loop is CASRAIDYGYTF. The CDR3 region has the DNA TGTGCCAGCAGAGCTATCGACTATGGCTACACCTTC.

This chain links TRBV29-1 with TRBJ2-7; D may be TRBD1 or TRBD2 (6 bases each). V lost 4 bases and J 3 bases, leaving 13 bases between the germline ends. Per germline, CDR1 SQVTM and CDR2 ANQGSEA. The CDR3 has 13 amino acids. CDR3 protein: CSVAGGELYEQYF. The CDR3 nucleotides are TGCAGCGTTGCCGGGGGCGAGCTCTACGAGCAGTACTTC.

The rearrangement joins TRBV10-3 to TRBJ2-3; 9 bases match TRBD1. CDR1 and CDR2 from the germline V gene are ENHRY and SYGVKD. Trimming took 2 bases from V and 4 from J; bases not matched to a gene: 4. CDR3 size: 15 residues. For the CDR3, the DNA is TGTGCCATCAGTGAGACAGGGGGCGCGGCAGATACGCAGTATTTT. This codes for CAISETGGAADTQYF.

CDR3 amino acids: CASSSDRGHFVEAFF. CDR3 DNA sequence: TGTGCCAGCAGCTCGGACAGGGGGCATTTTGTTGAAGCTTTCTTT. The V and J genes are TRBV6-2 or TRBV6-3 and TRBJ1-1, with 11 bases fitting TRBD1. The CDR3 length is 15 residues. The junction had 10 bases not matched to a gene; V was cut back by 6 bases and J by 7 bases. The germline gives CDR1 MNHEY, CDR2 SVGEGT.

This clonotype was counted once. The chain carries TRBV7-9 and TRBJ2-7; D gene ambiguous. The CDR3 has 15 residues. Germline CDR1 reads SEHNR; CDR2 reads FQNEAQ (reference sequence). Trimming pared 5 bases from V and 0 bases from J, leaving 14 bases between. Here the CDR3 DNA reads TGTGCCAGCAGCGGAGATGGGCTGAGCTCCTACGAGCAGTACTTC. Residues: CASSGDGLSSYEQYF.

This clonotype was counted a few times. This chain joins TRBV20-1 and TRBJ2-5; TRBD2 aligns across 12 bases. Germline loops: CDR1 DFQATT, CDR2 SNEGSKA (reference sequence). The CDR3 is 15 residues long. J was trimmed by 11 bases and V by 5 bases; bases with no gene match: 15. The CDR3 sequence: CSAARTSGTSNEQYF. In nucleotides, the CDR3 is TGCAGTGCTGCAAGGACTAGCGGGACTTCCAATGAGCAGTACTTC.

V is TRBV27 and J is TRBJ2-7, with no clear D. Germline V gene data show CDR1 as MNHEY and CDR2 as SMNVEV (reference sequence). V gave up 6 bases and J gave up 3 bases, with 15 bases separating them. This CDR3 region has 14 residues. CDR3 nucleotides: TGTGCCAGCAGACCTAACACGCACTACTACGAGCAGTACTTC. Translated, it gives CASRPNTHYYEQYF.

The sample holds a few counts of this clonotype. The V gene is TRBV6-1, the J gene TRBJ2-1, with a tentative D call TRBD2 (5 bases). V lost 8 bases and J 3 bases, leaving 14 bases between the germline ends. The V gene's germline CDR1 is MNHNS and CDR2 SASEGT. The CDR3 contains 14 residues. Here the CDR3 reads CASRTGVLYNEQFF. DNA for the CDR3: TGTGCCAGCCGGACTGGGGTTCTCTACAATGAGCAGTTCTTC.

This clonotype occurred a few times. V usage is TRBV3-1 and J usage is TRBJ2-1; 12 nucleotides align to TRBD2. This CDR3 has 14 amino acids. V shed 7 bases, J shed 9 bases, and the junction held 7 bases outside the gene matches. Germline V CDR1 and CDR2: LGHDT, YNNKEL (reference sequence). The CDR3 DNA reads TGTGCCAGCATGACTAGCGGGGGAGTACGTGAGCAGTTCTTC. Translating it yields CASMTSGGVREQFF.

This chain uses TRBV30 with TRBJ2-7, with D unclear. Germline values: CDR1 GTSNPN, CDR2 SVGIG (reference sequence). Trimming pared 1 base from V and 7 bases from J, leaving 11 bases between. The CDR3 sequence is 12 residues long. This CDR3 is CAWSEDRNEQYF. CDR3 DNA: TGTGCCTGGAGTGAGGACCGTAATGAGCAGTACTTC. Looking up the rest from reference TRBV30 and TRBJ2-7 gives the full variable domain: SQTIHQWPATLVQPVGSPLSLECTVEGTSNPNLYWYRQAAGRGLQLLFYSVGIGQISSEVPQNLSASRPQDRQFILSSKKLLLSDSGFYLCAWSEDRNEQYFGPGTRLTVT.

The chain joins TRBV12-3 or TRBV12-4 to TRBJ2-1; D is perhaps TRBD2 (5 bases). This CDR3 has 11 residues. The ends were cut back, 5 bases at V and 9 bases at J, with 8 bases in the middle. The CDR3 region has the DNA TGTGCCAGCAGTCGCACTAGTGAGCAGTTCTTC. This translates into CASSRTSEQFF.